A single sample is the source of the 16 T cell receptor beta chains below, sequenced in a study of regulatory T cells in long-lasting Graves disease. Described time point: newly diagnosed GD, antithyroid drugs for less than 3 months. Isolated PBMC RNA provided the starting material for the TCR library. Arm-PCR of CDR3 regions and iRepertoire HTBI primers were the basis on which TCR beta libraries were built. Each CDR3 protein is one row after TCRdb ran MiXCR on the multiplex PCR reads. The sample yields 350,000 to 550,000 distinct CDR3 sequences, around 15% seen once. The sample was also linked to a second study, of T cells in Graves' hyperthyroidism and ophthalmopathy.

Sequences were derived from peripheral blood mononuclear cells (PBMCs), sampled at new diagnosis, from a patient treated with antithyroid drugs. These receptors were collected from a woman in her late teens or twenties with Graves disease.

The chain links TRBV19 to TRBJ2-1; 8 bases map to TRBD2. The germline CDR1 and CDR2 sequences are LNHDA and SQIVND (reference sequence). CDR3 length: 15 amino acids. V shed 7 bases and J 4 bases; nucleotides not matched to a gene: 9. CDR3 in amino acids: CASTKASGSYNEQFF. CDR3 DNA sequence: TGTGCCAGTACTAAAGCTAGCGGGTCATACAATGAGCAGTTCTTC. Complete variable domain (other parts from reference TRBV19 and TRBJ2-1): DGGITQSPKYLFRKEGQNVTLSCEQNLNHDAMYWYRQDPGQGLRLIYYSQIVNDFQKGDIAEGYSVSREKKESFPLTVTSAQKNPTAFYLCASTKASGSYNEQFFGPGTRLTVL.

This clonotype was observed a few times. V usage is TRBV3-1 and J usage is TRBJ1-6; D might be TRBD1 (5 bases). The ends were cut back, 4 bases at V and 9 bases at J, with 13 bases in the middle. There are 14 residues in the CDR3. Looked up from germline, CDR1 is LGHDT and CDR2 is YNNKEL (reference sequence). Written as DNA, the CDR3 is TGTGCCAGCAGCCCGAGCGGGGGACGTTCACCCCTCCACTTT. This sequence encodes CASSPSGGRSPLHF.

This clonotype appeared a few times. This chain links TRBV5-1 with TRBJ2-5; D may match TRBD1 or TRBD2 (5 bases each). The CDR3 has 15 residues. Trimming shortened V by 5 bases and J by 1 base, and 15 bases separated the two germline ends. Germline values: CDR1 SGHRS, CDR2 YFSETQ. CDR3 in amino acids: CASRPDGGTQETQYF. DNA for the CDR3: TGCGCCAGCAGACCCGATGGGGGAACCCAAGAGACCCAGTACTTC.

In this sample, this clonotype turned up many times. This CDR3 reads CASSLSNGYEQYF. CDR3 nucleotide sequence: TGTGCCAGCAGCTTAAGTAACGGGTACGAGCAGTACTTC. This chain links TRBV7-8 with TRBJ2-7, with D unresolved. The CDR3 loop spans 13 amino acids. Germline CDR1 SGHVS, CDR2 FQNEAQ. Trimming pared 2 bases from V and 4 bases from J, leaving 9 bases between.

In its sample, this clonotype was seen many times. V gene TRBV6-2 or TRBV6-3 combines with J gene TRBJ2-7, with D hard to call. Germline values: CDR1 MNHEY, CDR2 SVGEGT. The CDR3 has 13 amino acids. Deletions cut 7 bases from V and 3 bases from J, with 13 bases between. The CDR3 protein is CASTAELGYEQYF. The CDR3 DNA is TGTGCCAGCACCGCGGAGCTTGGCTACGAGCAGTACTTC.

The sample holds a few counts of this clonotype. The rearrangement uses TRBV9 and TRBJ1-2; D is ambiguous. V was clipped by 1 base and J by 0 bases, with 13 bases between them. The CDR3 contains 16 residues. The germline CDR1 and CDR2 sequences are SGDLS and YYNGEE. Here the CDR3 reads CASSVPRGWANYGYTF. In nucleotides, the CDR3 is TGTGCCAGCAGCGTACCCCGGGGATGGGCTAACTATGGCTACACCTTC.

The table lists this clonotype with many counts. The gene calls are TRBV29-1 and TRBJ2-5, with D possibly being TRBD1 or TRBD2 (5 bases each). V lost 3 bases to trimming and J lost 4 bases, with 18 bases between them. This CDR3 has 15 residues. Germline assignment: CDR1 SQVTM and CDR2 ANQGSEA. For the CDR3, the DNA is TGCAGCGTTGACGCGGTGGGGCGAGGGAGAGAGACCCAGTACTTC. Amino acids: CSVDAVGRGRETQYF.

The chain employs TRBV14 and TRBJ2-2, with D uncertain. The CDR3 runs to 13 residues. In germline, CDR1 is SGHDN, CDR2 FVKESK. The V gene lost 1 base and the J gene lost 5 bases, with 5 bases spanning the gap. The CDR3 loop is CASSQGLTGELFF. The CDR3 nucleotides are TGTGCCAGCAGCCAAGGGCTAACCGGGGAGCTGTTTTTT.

The gene calls are TRBV14 and TRBJ2-2, with 13 bases lining up with TRBD2. Unmatched junction bases numbered 16, after V lost 4 bases and J lost 5 bases. The CDR3 runs 20 residues. Germline lookup yields CDR1 SGHDN and CDR2 FVKESK. Here the CDR3 reads CASSREGLAGSVPGTGELFF. The CDR3, as DNA: TGTGCCAGCAGCCGAGAGGGACTAGCGGGAAGCGTTCCGGGGACCGGGGAGCTGTTTTTT.

Notes on this clonotype: A single base separates this from a much larger clone, so it may be a read error. The chain has TRBV2 and TRBJ2-1, with TRBD2 matching 8 bases. The CDR3 has 17 amino acids. Germline-derived CDR1 and CDR2 are SNHLY and FYNNEI. For the CDR3, the DNA is TGTGCCAGCAGTTCCGACCCGAGCGGGAGCTCCTACAATGAGCAGTCCTTC. Its translation is CASSSDPSGSSYNEQSF.

Comment on this clonotype: One base away lies a much larger clone, so this may be a sequencing read error. The chain employs TRBV7-2 and TRBJ2-7; possible D gene TRBD1, 5 bases. Germline CDR1 SGHTA, CDR2 FQGNSA. The CDR3 contains 13 residues. V lost 4 bases, J lost 3 bases, and 10 bases lay in between. CDR3 coding DNA: TGTGCCAGCAGCTCTGACAGTGACTACGAGCAGTACTTC. Translation gives CASSSDSDYEQYF.

This clonotype was counted a few times. The V call is TRBV11-2, the J call TRBJ1-2; D uncertain. Trimming took off 0 bases at V and 2 bases at J, with 13 bases between the two ends. The CDR3 runs 16 residues. Looked up from germline, CDR1 is SGHAT and CDR2 is FQNNGV. The CDR3 bases are TGTGCCAGCAGCTTAGATTTGGGGAGGCCCAACTATGGCTACACCTTC. This codes for CASSLDLGRPNYGYTF.

This clonotype was recorded many times. This chain uses TRBV6-1 with TRBJ2-1; TRBD1 or TRBD2 may be the D gene (6 bases each). CDR1 is MNHNS and CDR2 is SASEGT in the germline V gene. Trimming stripped 7 bases from V and 7 bases from J, with 23 bases between. The CDR3 is made up of 16 amino acids. The CDR3: CASKPDRGPGWNEQFF. CDR3 sequence (DNA): TGTGCCAGCAAACCAGATCGGGGGCCCGGGTGGAATGAGCAGTTCTTC.

CDR3 coding DNA: TGTGCCAGCGGCCGAGAGGCGGGAGAGGTTAACGGGGAGCTGTTTTTT. Translated: CASGREAGEVNGELFF. This chain joins TRBV6-1 and TRBJ2-2; 7 positions match TRBD2. This CDR3 contains 16 residues. The J segment lost 7 bases and the V segment lost 8 bases, leaving 16 bases of the junction unmatched. CDR1 and CDR2 (germline): MNHNS, SASEGT.

In this sample, this clonotype turned up a few times. The chain links TRBV18 to TRBJ2-4; the D is unclear. Trimming cost V 1 base and J 4 bases, with 8 bases left between them. Germline V lookup: CDR1 KGHSH, CDR2 LQKENI. This CDR3 has 14 amino acids. CDR3 DNA sequence: TGTGCCAGCTCACCACTCGCTACGAAAAACATTCAGTACTTC. It is translated as CASSPLATKNIQYF.

The V and J genes are TRBV5-1 and TRBJ1-4, with 7 bases matching TRBD1. The CDR3 is 16 residues long. Germline loops: CDR1 SGHRS, CDR2 YFSETQ. V shed 2 bases, J shed 0 bases, and the junction held 4 bases outside the gene matches. The CDR3 DNA is TGCGCCAGCAGCTTCGGACAGGCTGCAACTAATGAAAAACTGTTTTTT. Translated, it gives CASSFGQAATNEKLFF.